This T cell receptor beta chain came from a study of blood T cell repertoires in COVID-19. Methods used by the authors: Researchers report that nucleated cell counts were estimated from reference gene primer amplification. Clones were sequenced by immunoSEQ multiplex PCR, and TCRdb holds only the in-frame ones, with some missing. V and J calls and clone size are copied from that table; D and trimming were computed from the DNA. The table has roughly 270,000 clones, approximately 80% seen once; the top ten hold about 5%. Germline V gives CDR1 SGHAT, CDR2 FQNNGV. V was pared by 6 bases and J by 0 bases, with 4 bases of the junction left unmatched. The CDR3 is 16 amino acids. Those who participated ranged in age from roughly 18 to 90 years and resided in about two dozen US areas. In assigning cohorts, the study relied on participant-reported clinical history. Contact with a PCR-confirmed or clinician-diagnosed COVID-19 case occurred within 2 weeks of entry.

This TCR came from a man aged 40-55 years who had been exposed to COVID-19. Sequencing was carried out using PBMCs or T cells enriched from blood (not recorded which). This chain uses TRBV11-2 with TRBJ2-1; TRBD2 agrees at 11 bases. CDR3 sequence (DNA): TGTGCCAGCAGTCCCACTAGCGGGAGCTCCTACAATGAGCAGTTCTTC. It codes for CASSPTSGSSYNEQFF.